What follows describes a single TCR beta chain. Antigen specificity is unknown. Time point of the sample: after dendritic cell vaccination, including at tumor progression/relapse. Fresh-frozen tumor tissue and more than two years of survival data were available for all. PBMC were collected before vaccination, two weeks after the third vaccination, and at progression. CDR3 length: 13 amino acids. Germline assignment: CDR1 MDHEN and CDR2 SYDVKM. The J segment lost 7 bases and the V segment lost 6 bases, leaving 6 bases of the junction unmatched. This record belongs to a study of glioma-infiltrating T cells after dendritic cell vaccination. In the study overall: Autologous tumor lysate was loaded overnight onto monocyte-derived dendritic cells grown seven days with IL-4 and GM-CSF.

Sequenced by immunoSEQ multiplex PCR; TCRdb stores in-frame clones only, minus some. The data hold about 50,000 clones, with around 91% observed a single time. Study outcomes and limitations: Longer survival after dendritic cell vaccination followed higher pretreatment TIL content.

The rearrangement joins TRBV28 to TRBJ2-5; the match to TRBD1 covers 9 bases. The sequences come from blood, collected after dendritic cell vaccination. This TCR derives from a human donor with glioblastoma. CDR3 nucleotide sequence: TGTGCCAGCAGGGGGACAGGGTGGGGGACCCAGTACTTC. It encodes CASRGTGWGTQYF.